Reported below is one T cell receptor (beta chain). Its antigen is still unknown. This sample was taken from a study of cytomegalovirus exposure and HLA in healthy donors. The PCR was carried out with 60 Vbeta primers and 13 Jbeta primers. Profiled with immunoSEQ multiplex PCR; TCRdb holds only in-frame clones, not every one. The sample holds 95,000 to 150,000 clones. Germline values: CDR1 SGHRS, CDR2 YFSETQ. The trim removed 3 bases at V and 5 bases at J, leaving 1 base unmatched. The CDR3 runs 12 residues. Findings and caveats of the study: The listing of 150 to 200 TCR beta chains classed them as cytomegalovirus-associated. In a later analysis, at a false discovery rate of 0.05, over 15,000 TCR beta sequences were associated with HLA alleles. A later analysis reportedly found fewer N-insertions in an Asian-associated ancestry cluster than the roughly 730-donor mean.

The chain recombines TRBV5-1 with TRBJ2-7; 8 positions agree with TRBD1. Material: PBMCs. The TCR originated in a man in his forties in good health and CMV-seronegative. The CDR3 loop is CASSYRGNEQYF. Here the CDR3 DNA reads TGCGCCAGCAGCTACAGGGGGAACGAGCAGTACTTC.